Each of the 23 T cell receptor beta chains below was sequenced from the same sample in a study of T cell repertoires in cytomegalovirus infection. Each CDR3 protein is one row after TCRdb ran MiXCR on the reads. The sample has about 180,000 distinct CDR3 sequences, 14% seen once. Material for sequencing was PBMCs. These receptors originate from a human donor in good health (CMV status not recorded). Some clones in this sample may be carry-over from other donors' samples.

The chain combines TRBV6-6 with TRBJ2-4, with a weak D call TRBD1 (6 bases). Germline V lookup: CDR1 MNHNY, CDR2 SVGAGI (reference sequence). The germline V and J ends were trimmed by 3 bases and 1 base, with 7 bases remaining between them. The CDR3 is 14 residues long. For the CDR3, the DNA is TGTGCCAGCAGTTATCAGGGGGCCAAAAACATTCAGTACTTC. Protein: CASSYQGAKNIQYF.

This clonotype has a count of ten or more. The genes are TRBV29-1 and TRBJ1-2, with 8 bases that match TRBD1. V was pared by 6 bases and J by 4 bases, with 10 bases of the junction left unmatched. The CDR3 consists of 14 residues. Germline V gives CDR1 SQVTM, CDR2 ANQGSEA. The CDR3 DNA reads TGCAGCGTAGCAGGGGGCCCCAACTTCTATGGCTACACCTTC. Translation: CSVAGGPNFYGYTF.

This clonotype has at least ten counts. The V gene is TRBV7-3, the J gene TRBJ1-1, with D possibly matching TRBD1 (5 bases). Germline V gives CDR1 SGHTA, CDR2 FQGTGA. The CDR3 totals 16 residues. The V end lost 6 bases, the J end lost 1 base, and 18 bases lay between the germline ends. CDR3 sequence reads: CASRSGPLGRNTEAFF. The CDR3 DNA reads TGTGCCAGCAGATCGGGACCTTTAGGGCGGAACACTGAAGCTTTCTTT. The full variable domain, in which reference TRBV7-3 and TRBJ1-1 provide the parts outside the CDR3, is GAGVSQTPSNKVTEKGKYVELRCDPISGHTALYWYRQSLGQGPEFLIYFQGTGAADDSGLPNDRFFAVRPEGSVSTLKIQRTERGDSAVYLCASRSGPLGRNTEAFFGQGTRLTVV.

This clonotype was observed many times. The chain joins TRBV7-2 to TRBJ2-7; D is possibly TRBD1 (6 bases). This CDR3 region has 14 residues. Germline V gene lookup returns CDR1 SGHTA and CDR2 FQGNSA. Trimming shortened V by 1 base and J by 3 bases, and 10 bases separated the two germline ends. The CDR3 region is CASSLGGQIYEQYF. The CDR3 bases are TGTGCCAGCAGCTTAGGAGGACAGATCTACGAGCAGTACTTC.

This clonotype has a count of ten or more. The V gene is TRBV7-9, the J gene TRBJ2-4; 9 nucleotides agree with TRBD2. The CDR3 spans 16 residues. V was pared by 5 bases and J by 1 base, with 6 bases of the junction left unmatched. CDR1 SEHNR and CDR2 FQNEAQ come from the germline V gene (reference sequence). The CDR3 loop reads CASSAPGLAAKNIQYF. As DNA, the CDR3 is TGTGCCAGCAGCGCCCCGGGACTAGCTGCCAAAAACATTCAGTACTTC.

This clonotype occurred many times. The CDR3 DNA follows: TGTGCCAGCAACGGGGTAGGCCGCTACGAGCAGTACTTC. Protein: CASNGVGRYEQYF. The J gene is TRBJ2-7, the V gene TRBV28; possible D gene TRBD2, 5 bases. The germline CDR1 and CDR2 sequences are MDHEN and SYDVKM. CDR3 length equals 13 residues. V was clipped by 7 bases and J by 3 bases, with 13 bases between them.

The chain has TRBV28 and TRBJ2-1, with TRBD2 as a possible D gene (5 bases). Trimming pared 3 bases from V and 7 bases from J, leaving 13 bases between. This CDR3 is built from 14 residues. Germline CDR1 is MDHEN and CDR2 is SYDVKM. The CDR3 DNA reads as TGTGCCAGCAGTTTCCTGGAGGAGTCGAATGAGCAGTTCTTC. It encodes CASSFLEESNEQFF.

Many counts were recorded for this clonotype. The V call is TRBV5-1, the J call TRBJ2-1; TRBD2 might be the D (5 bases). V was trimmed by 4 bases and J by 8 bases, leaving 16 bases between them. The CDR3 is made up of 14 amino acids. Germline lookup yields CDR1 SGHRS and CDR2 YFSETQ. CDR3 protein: CASSPGLARDEQFF. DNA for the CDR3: TGCGCCAGCAGCCCTGGCCTAGCTAGGGATGAGCAGTTCTTC. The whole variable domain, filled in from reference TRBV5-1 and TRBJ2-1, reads KAGVTQTPRYLIKTRGQQVTLSCSPISGHRSVSWYQQTPGQGLQFLFEYFSETQRNKGNFPGRFSGRQFSNSRSEMNVSTLELGDSALYLCASSPGLARDEQFFGPGTRLTVL.

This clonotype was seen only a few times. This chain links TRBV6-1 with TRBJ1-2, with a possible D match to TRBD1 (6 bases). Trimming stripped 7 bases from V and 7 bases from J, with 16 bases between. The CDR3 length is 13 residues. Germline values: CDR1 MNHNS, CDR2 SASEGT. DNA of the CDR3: TGTGCCAGCACTTGGACAGTGGAATTTGGCTACACCTTC. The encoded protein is CASTWTVEFGYTF.

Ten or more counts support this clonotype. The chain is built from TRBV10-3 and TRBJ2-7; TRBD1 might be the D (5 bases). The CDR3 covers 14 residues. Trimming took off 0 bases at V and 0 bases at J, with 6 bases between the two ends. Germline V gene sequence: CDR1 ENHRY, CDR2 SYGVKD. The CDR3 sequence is CAISESGLSYEQYF. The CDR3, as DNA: TGTGCCATCAGTGAGTCGGGGCTCTCCTACGAGCAGTACTTC.

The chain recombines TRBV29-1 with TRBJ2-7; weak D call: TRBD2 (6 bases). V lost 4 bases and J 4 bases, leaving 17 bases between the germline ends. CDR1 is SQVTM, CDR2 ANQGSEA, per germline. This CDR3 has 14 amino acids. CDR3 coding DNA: TGCAGCGTTGTTGCCGGCGGGAAGGGATACGAGCAGTACTTC. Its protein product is CSVVAGGKGYEQYF.

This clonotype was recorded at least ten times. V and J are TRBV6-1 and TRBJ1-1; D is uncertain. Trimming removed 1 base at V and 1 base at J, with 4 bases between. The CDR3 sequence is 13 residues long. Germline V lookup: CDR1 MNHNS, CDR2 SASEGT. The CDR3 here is CASSEVQNTEAFF. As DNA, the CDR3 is TGTGCCAGCAGTGAAGTGCAGAACACTGAAGCTTTCTTT.

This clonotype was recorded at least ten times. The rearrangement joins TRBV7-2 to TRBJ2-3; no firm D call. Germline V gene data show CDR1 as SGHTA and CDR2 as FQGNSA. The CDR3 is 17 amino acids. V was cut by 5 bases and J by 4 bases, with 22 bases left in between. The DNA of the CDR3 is TGTGCCAGCAGCCGTATCGCCGGGCCCCCTGGCGCAGATACGCAGTATTTT. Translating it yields CASSRIAGPPGADTQYF.

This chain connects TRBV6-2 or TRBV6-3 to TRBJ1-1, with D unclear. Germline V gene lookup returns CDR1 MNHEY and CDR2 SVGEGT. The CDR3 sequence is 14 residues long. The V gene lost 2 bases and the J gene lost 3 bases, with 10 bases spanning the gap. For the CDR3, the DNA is TGTGCCAGCAGTTACGGGATGCGTTACACTGAAGCTTTCTTT. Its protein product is CASSYGMRYTEAFF.

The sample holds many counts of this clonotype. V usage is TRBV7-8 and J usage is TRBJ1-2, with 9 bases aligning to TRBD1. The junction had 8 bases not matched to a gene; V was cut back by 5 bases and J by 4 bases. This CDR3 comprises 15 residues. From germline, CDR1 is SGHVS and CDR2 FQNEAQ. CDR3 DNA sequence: TGTGCCAGCAGCCCTCGGACAGGGGTTAGCTATGGCTACACCTTC. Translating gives CASSPRTGVSYGYTF.

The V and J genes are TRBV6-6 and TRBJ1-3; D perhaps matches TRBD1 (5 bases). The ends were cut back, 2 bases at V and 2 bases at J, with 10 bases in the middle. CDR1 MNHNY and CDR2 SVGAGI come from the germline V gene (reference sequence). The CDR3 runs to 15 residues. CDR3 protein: CASSYLTDPGNTIYF. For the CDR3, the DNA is TGTGCCAGCAGTTACCTGACAGACCCTGGAAACACCATATATTTT.

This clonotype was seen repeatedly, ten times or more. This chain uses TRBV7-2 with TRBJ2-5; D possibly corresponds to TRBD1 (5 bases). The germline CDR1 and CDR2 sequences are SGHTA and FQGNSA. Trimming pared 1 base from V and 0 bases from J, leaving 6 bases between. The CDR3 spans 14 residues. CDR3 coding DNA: TGTGCCAGCAGCTTAGGGACAAACCAAGAGACCCAGTACTTC. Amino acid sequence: CASSLGTNQETQYF. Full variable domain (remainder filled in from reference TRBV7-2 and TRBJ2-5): GAGVSQSPSNKVTEKGKDVELRCDPISGHTALYWYRQSLGQGLEFLIYFQGNSAPDKSGLPSDRFSAERTGGSVSTLTIQRTQQEDSAVYLCASSLGTNQETQYFGPGTRLLVL.

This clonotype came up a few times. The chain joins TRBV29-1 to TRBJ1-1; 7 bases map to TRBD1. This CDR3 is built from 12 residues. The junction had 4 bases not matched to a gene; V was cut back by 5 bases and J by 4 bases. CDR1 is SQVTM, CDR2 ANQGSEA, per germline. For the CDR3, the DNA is TGCAGCGTTTCCCAGGGGGGCACTGAAGCTTTCTTT. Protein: CSVSQGGTEAFF. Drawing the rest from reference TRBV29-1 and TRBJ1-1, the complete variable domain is SAVISQKPSRDICQRGTSLTIQCQVDSQVTMMFWYRQQPGQSLTLIATANQGSEATYESGFVIDKFPISRPNLTFSTLTVSNMSPEDSSIYLCSVSQGGTEAFFGQGTRLTVV.

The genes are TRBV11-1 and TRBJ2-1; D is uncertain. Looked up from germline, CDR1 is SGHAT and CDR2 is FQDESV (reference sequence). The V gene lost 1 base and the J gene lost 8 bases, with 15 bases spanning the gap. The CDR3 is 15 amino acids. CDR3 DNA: TGTGCCAGCAGCTTAGTCCGTCTGGGTGTCTATGAGCAGTTCTTC. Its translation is CASSLVRLGVYEQFF.

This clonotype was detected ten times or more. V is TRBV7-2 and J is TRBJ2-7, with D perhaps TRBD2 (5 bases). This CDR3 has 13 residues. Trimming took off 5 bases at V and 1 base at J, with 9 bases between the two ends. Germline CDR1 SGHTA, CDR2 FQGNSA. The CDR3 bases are TGTGCCAGCAGCACCCGGGGTTCCTACGAGCAGTACTTC. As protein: CASSTRGSYEQYF.

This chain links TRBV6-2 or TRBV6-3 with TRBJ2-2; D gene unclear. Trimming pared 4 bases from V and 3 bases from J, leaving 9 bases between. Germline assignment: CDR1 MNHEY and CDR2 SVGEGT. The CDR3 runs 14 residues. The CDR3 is CASSSGSDTGELFF. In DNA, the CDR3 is TGTGCCAGCAGTTCCGGGTCCGACACCGGGGAGCTGTTTTTT.

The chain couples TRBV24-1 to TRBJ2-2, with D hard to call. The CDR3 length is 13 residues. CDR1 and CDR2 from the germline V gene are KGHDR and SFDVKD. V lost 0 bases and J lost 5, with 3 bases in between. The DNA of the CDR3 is TGTGCCACCAGTGATTTGGGGACCGGGGAGCTGTTTTTT. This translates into CATSDLGTGELFF.

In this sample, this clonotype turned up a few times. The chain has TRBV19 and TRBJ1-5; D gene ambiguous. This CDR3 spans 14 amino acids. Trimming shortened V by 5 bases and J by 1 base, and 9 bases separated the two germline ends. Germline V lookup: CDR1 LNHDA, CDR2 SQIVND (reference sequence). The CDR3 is CASSGRVSNQPQHF. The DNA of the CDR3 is TGTGCCAGTAGTGGCAGAGTAAGCAATCAGCCCCAGCATTTT.